These T cell receptor beta chains were read from a single sample in a study of glioma-infiltrating T cells after dendritic cell vaccination. Using immunoSEQ multiplex PCR, the repertoire was profiled, and TCRdb retains in-frame clones only, with some absent. Seen here are some 100,000 clones, over 65% observed once, and the top ten hold roughly 2.9%. The sequences come from blood, collected before dendritic cell vaccination. All receptors come from a human donor with glioblastoma. Both conserved end residues are part of each CDR3.

v_call	cdr3_aa
TRBV28	CASSLLSQPQHF
TRBV11-3	CASSLVAGNTIYF
TRBV6-5	CASSWDRGGTGELFF
TRBV5-1	CASGTGGSETQYF
TRBV5-1	CASSRGTGTGTNEKLFF
TRBV9	CASSTPGGATGYTF
TRBV5-4	CASSLALETDTQYF
TRBV19	CASLATNEKLFF
TRBV7-2	CASSQSSREQYF
TRBV18	CASSPHAGQGFQGNQPQHF
TRBV4-1	CASSPGSGTYNEQFF
TRBV2	CASRYGQGGGYTF
TRBV4-2	CASSQDPGLGSDTQYF
TRBV11-2	CASSLVRTGVYGYTF
TRBV15	CATSSRTGGNEQFF
TRBV5-1	CASSLGSNWSRGKGLAIGYTF
TRBV1	CTSSQENPWAAGVETQYF
TRBV7-8	CASSPGTSPGEQYF